This TCR beta chain is drawn from a study of T cells after yellow fever vaccination. Whole-study findings and limits: Contaminants from the bulk population, in the form of abundant clonotypes, could be found in FACS-sorted repertoires. Subsequent to the booster, the majority of primary-vaccination clones reappeared (around 97% CD4, 88% CD8).

CDR3 length: 13 residues. The germline CDR1 and CDR2 sequences are MNHNS and SASEGT. The V gene lost 8 bases and the J gene lost 1 base, with 8 bases spanning the gap. This clonotype was seen many times. No antigen is known for it. They built TCR cDNA with 5'RACE template switching, a step that put in a universal primer site and UMIs. MiXCR, applied by TCRdb to the 5' RACE reads, yields one record per CDR3 protein. The sample contains roughly 120,000 distinct CDR3 sequences, 6% to 8% of which appear only once. The chain couples TRBV6-1 to TRBJ2-2; D is unresolved. The source of this sequence is a man between 18 and 29 years old who received the YFV17D yellow fever vaccine. The sequencing here drew on CD4+ T cells sorted from PBMCs, taken more than 8 days after the first yellow fever vaccination. The CDR3 DNA sequence: TGTGCCAGCTACGTACAGAACACCGGGGAGCTGTTTTTT. Its translation: CASYVQNTGELFF.